The clone carrying this T cell receptor beta chain was seen only once. Its antigen is unidentified. Only in-frame clones appear in the TCRdb table, and some are missing; sequencing was by immunoSEQ multiplex PCR. The sample records approximately 110,000 clones, about nine tenths being singletons. There are 15 residues in the CDR3. Trimming cost V 7 bases and J 2 bases; bases outside gene matches: 11. In germline, CDR1 is MNHNY, CDR2 SVGAGI (reference sequence). This sample is part of a study of T cell responses to AZD1222 COVID-19 vaccine. Findings and caveats of the study: White British people made up most donors, females outnumbered males, and clonal diversity was possibly underestimated. Vaccine-associated CD4 TCRs spanned spike, dominant at 160-218 and 743-854.

Sequenced material: peripheral blood, taken on day 0 of AZD1222 vaccination. The origin of this receptor is an adult in good health. The chain couples TRBV6-6 to TRBJ2-7, with TRBD1 identical over 7 bases. The chain's CDR3 is CASTITWDSAYEQYF. In nucleotides, the CDR3 is TGTGCCAGCACCATTACGTGGGACAGTGCCTACGAGCAGTACTTC.